The 27 T cell receptor beta chains given below trace back to one sample, sequenced in a study of T-cell memory formation after mild COVID-19. Via MiXCR, TCRdb re-called the 5' RACE reads, giving one row per CDR3 protein. The repertoire includes 84,000 or so distinct CDR3 sequences, roughly 14% of them detected once, and 30% to 35% sits in the top ten. What was sequenced was PBMCs or a T cell subset sorted from them (not recorded which). The receptors stem from an adult woman who had mild COVID-19 (a few samples of this study predate the infection). Cell type and time point are not known.

The rearrangement links TRBV29-1 to TRBJ1-2; D is unresolved. V gave up 3 bases and J gave up 4 bases, with 18 bases separating them. Germline CDR1 SQVTM, CDR2 ANQGSEA. The CDR3 has 15 amino acids. The CDR3 DNA follows: TGCAGCGTTGACCTTTGGGAGGGAAGAAGCTATGGCTACACCTTC. It specifies CSVDLWEGRSYGYTF.

This clonotype was recorded a few times. V gene TRBV24-1 combines with J gene TRBJ2-1, with 8 positions matching TRBD2. Trimming took 3 bases from V and 5 from J; bases not matched to a gene: 5. The CDR3 covers 15 residues. Germline-derived CDR1 and CDR2 are KGHDR and SFDVKD. The CDR3 region is CATSDAPRGDNEQFF. The CDR3 nucleotides are TGTGCCACCAGTGATGCGCCGCGGGGGGACAATGAGCAGTTCTTC.

This clonotype was seen a few times. This sequence joins TRBV6-2 or TRBV6-3 and TRBJ2-2; the match to TRBD1 covers 7 bases. The CDR3 has 14 residues. V lost 4 bases, J lost 5 bases, and 4 bases stayed unmatched. CDR1 and CDR2 (germline): MNHEY, SVGEGT. For the CDR3, the DNA is TGTGCCAGCAGTTGGACAGGTGGGACCGGGGAGCTGTTTTTT. Protein: CASSWTGGTGELFF.

V usage is TRBV11-1 and J usage is TRBJ2-3, with D unresolved. Looked up from germline, CDR1 is SGHAT and CDR2 is FQDESV (reference sequence). The CDR3 has 15 amino acids. The germline V and J ends were trimmed by 4 bases and 2 bases, with 13 bases remaining between them. The CDR3 reads CASSSIPKATDTQYF. CDR3 DNA: TGTGCCAGCAGCTCTATACCAAAAGCCACAGATACGCAGTATTTT.

In this sample, this clonotype turned up a few times. The V call is TRBV7-9, the J call TRBJ2-2, with D unclear. The germline V gene encodes CDR1 SEHNR and CDR2 FQNEAQ (reference sequence). CDR3 length equals 16 residues. Trimming shortened V by 4 bases and J by 0 bases, and 12 bases separated the two germline ends. The CDR3 DNA reads as TGTGCCAGCAGCTACGGTTCGTTCGCGAACACCGGGGAGCTGTTTTTT. This encodes CASSYGSFANTGELFF.

The V and J genes are TRBV3-1 and TRBJ2-2, with unresolved D. Trimming pared 1 base from V and 5 bases from J, leaving 11 bases between. CDR1 is LGHDT and CDR2 is YNNKEL in the germline V gene (reference sequence). The CDR3 has 15 amino acids. DNA for the CDR3: TGTGCCAGCAGCCAAGCGGACCCGCAGACCGGGGAGCTGTTTTTT. Encoded protein: CASSQADPQTGELFF.

The rearrangement uses TRBV6-5 and TRBJ1-1; TRBD1 matches 9 bases. The junction had 3 bases not matched to a gene; V was cut back by 6 bases and J by 1 base. The CDR3 sequence is 14 residues long. Germline loops: CDR1 MNHEY, CDR2 SVGAGI. CDR3 in amino acids: CASRMGQGNTEAFF. In nucleotides, the CDR3 is TGTGCCAGCAGGATGGGACAGGGGAACACTGAAGCTTTCTTT.

This clonotype was detected only a few times. V is TRBV7-8 and J is TRBJ2-7; 9 bases fit TRBD2. The junction had 14 bases not matched to a gene; V was cut back by 5 bases and J by 3 bases. The length of the CDR3 is 17 residues. The germline gives CDR1 SGHVS, CDR2 FQNEAQ. The CDR3 DNA is TGTGCCAGCAGCCCCCGAGGGGGCGGGGGGGCCGACTACGAGCAGTACTTC. It is translated as CASSPRGGGGADYEQYF.

This sequence joins TRBV5-5 and TRBJ2-7; tentative D call: TRBD1 (5 bases). Trimming removed 4 bases from V and 0 bases from J, with 8 bases in between. The CDR3 has 13 residues. Germline assignment: CDR1 SGHKS and CDR2 YYEKEE (reference sequence). The CDR3 spells CASSPGFSYEQYF. CDR3 DNA sequence: TGTGCCAGCAGCCCAGGGTTCTCCTACGAGCAGTACTTC.

The CDR3 loop reads CASSPGLSYNEQFF. In nucleotides, the CDR3 is TGTGCCAGCAGCCCCGGTCTTTCCTACAATGAGCAGTTCTTC. This chain joins TRBV4-2 and TRBJ2-1; no clear D. This CDR3 comprises 14 residues. Germline V lookup: CDR1 LGHNA, CDR2 YNFKEQ. Between the trimmed V and J ends, which lost 4 bases and 1 base, there was a span of 8 bases.

The sample holds a few counts of this clonotype. The V call is TRBV12-3 or TRBV12-4, the J call TRBJ2-1; D remains unclear. V was pared by 6 bases and J by 5 bases, with 11 bases between. The CDR3 consists of 13 residues. The CDR3 DNA is TGTGCCAGCAGCCCGGCTGGGGACAATGAGCAGTTCTTC. Amino acids: CASSPAGDNEQFF.

The CDR3 region is CSARSIEVTEAFF. The CDR3 bases are TGCAGCGCTCGTTCCATTGAAGTCACTGAAGCTTTCTTT. The V and J genes are TRBV29-1 and TRBJ1-1; D is uncertain. V lost 7 bases and J lost 4, with 16 bases in between. CDR1 is SQVTM, CDR2 ANQGSEA, per germline. The CDR3 extends over 13 amino acids.

This sequence joins TRBV9 and TRBJ2-2; 8 bases are shared with TRBD2. The germline gives CDR1 SGDLS, CDR2 YYNGEE. Trimming took 4 bases from V and 6 from J; bases not matched to a gene: 5. The CDR3 is made up of 14 amino acids. CDR3 region: CASSTGLEAGELFF. Here the CDR3 DNA reads TGTGCCAGCAGCACGGGACTAGAGGCCGGGGAGCTGTTTTTT. The full variable domain, rest sourced from reference TRBV9 and TRBJ2-2, is DSGVTQTPKHLITATGQRVTLRCSPRSGDLSVYWYQQSLDQGLQFLIQYYNGEERAKGNILERFSAQQFPDLHSELNLSSLELGDSALYFCASSTGLEAGELFFGEGSRLTVL.

The CDR3 bases are TGCGCCAGCAGCTTGGCGCCAAGGGGGCAGGGTACTGAAGCTTTCTTT. It encodes CASSLAPRGQGTEAFF. The chain has TRBV5-1 and TRBJ1-1; 7 bases are a match to TRBD1. The CDR3 totals 16 residues. J lost 5 bases, V lost 0 bases, and 10 bases had no gene match. The germline CDR1 and CDR2 sequences are SGHRS and YFSETQ.

This clonotype was counted between two and nine times. V usage is TRBV3-1 and J usage is TRBJ2-1, with TRBD2 matching over 10 bases. This CDR3 is built from 16 residues. Germline CDR1 and CDR2: LGHDT and YNNKEL (reference sequence). Trimming at V came to 4 bases and at J to 4 bases, leaving 7 bases not matched to a gene. The CDR3 region has the DNA TGTGCCAGCAGCCGCCCCGGGACTAGCGCTTACAATGAGCAGTTCTTC. It encodes CASSRPGTSAYNEQFF.

CDR3 DNA sequence: TGCGCCAGCAGCCAATGGACAGGGGATCAGCCCCAGCATTTT. As protein: CASSQWTGDQPQHF. The rearrangement joins TRBV5-1 to TRBJ1-5; 9 nucleotides align to TRBD1. The CDR3 length is 14 residues. Germline-derived CDR1 and CDR2 are SGHRS and YFSETQ. V dropped 4 bases and J dropped 5; count of bases not matched to a gene: 4.

This chain uses TRBV9 with TRBJ1-1; D uncertain. This CDR3 has 15 residues. Trimming cost V 0 bases and J 4 bases, with 13 bases left between them. CDR1 is SGDLS, CDR2 YYNGEE, per germline. The CDR3 region is CASSVASGGSTEAFF. CDR3 coding DNA: TGTGCCAGCAGCGTAGCGTCAGGAGGGAGCACTGAAGCTTTCTTT. Full variable domain (missing parts from reference TRBV9 and TRBJ1-1): DSGVTQTPKHLITATGQRVTLRCSPRSGDLSVYWYQQSLDQGLQFLIQYYNGEERAKGNILERFSAQQFPDLHSELNLSSLELGDSALYFCASSVASGGSTEAFFGQGTRLTVV.

Turning to this clonotype: A read error may account for a junction end that differs from germline. The V gene is TRBV20-1, the J gene TRBJ2-5; no firm D call. This CDR3 is 13 amino acids long. From germline, CDR1 is DFQATT and CDR2 SNEGSKA (reference sequence). In DNA form, the CDR3 reads TGCAGTGCCAGAGAACGGAATCAAGAGACCCAGTACTTC. As protein: CSARERNQETQYF.

There are a few counts of this clonotype. This sequence joins TRBV12-3 or TRBV12-4 and TRBJ2-3, with unresolved D. Trimming took 3 bases from V and 2 from J, leaving 9 bases between them. This CDR3 comprises 14 residues. The CDR3 nucleotides read TGTGCCAGCAGTTTCGATTCTTTCACAGATACGCAGTATTTT. Residues: CASSFDSFTDTQYF.

The chain combines TRBV12-3 or TRBV12-4 with TRBJ2-1; 10 bases match TRBD2. The CDR3 covers 15 residues. After removal of 7 bases from V and 7 bases from J, the junction contained 10 bases not matched to a gene. The CDR3 sequence is CASTPEREGNNEQFF. In DNA, the CDR3 is TGTGCCAGCACCCCTGAGCGGGAGGGGAATAATGAGCAGTTCTTC.

This clonotype was counted between two and nine times. The rearrangement uses TRBV12-3 or TRBV12-4 and TRBJ1-2, with D possibly being TRBD1 (5 bases). The CDR3 is made up of 12 amino acids. V lost 7 bases to trimming and J lost 1 base, with 7 bases between them. This chain's CDR3 is CASTQVNYGYTF. In nucleotides, the CDR3 is TGTGCCAGCACACAGGTTAACTATGGCTACACCTTC.

This clonotype has at least ten counts. V gene TRBV19 combines with J gene TRBJ2-1; TRBD2 aligns across 10 bases. This CDR3 is built from 14 residues. Germline V lookup: CDR1 LNHDA, CDR2 SQIVND (reference sequence). The CDR3 DNA follows: TGTGCTTGTCAAGCGGGAGGGGACTACAATGAGCAGTTCTTC. It yields the protein CACQAGGDYNEQFF.

This clonotype has ten or more counts. This chain uses TRBV29-1 with TRBJ2-1, with D unclear. The CDR3 runs to 14 residues. Germline values: CDR1 SQVTM, CDR2 ANQGSEA. V lost 4 bases to trimming and J lost 0 bases, with 10 bases between them. The CDR3 spells CSVVTGPSYNEQFF. The CDR3 nucleotides read TGCAGCGTTGTCACCGGTCCCTCCTACAATGAGCAGTTCTTC.

This clonotype appeared a few times. The J gene is TRBJ2-5, the V gene TRBV12-3 or TRBV12-4, with 15 bases fitting TRBD2. This CDR3 is 15 amino acids long. V shed 6 bases, J shed 5 bases, and the junction held 4 bases outside the gene matches. In DNA, the CDR3 is TGTGCCAGCAGACCCGGGACTAGCGGGGGGGAGACCCAGTACTTC. Translation: CASRPGTSGGETQYF.

A few counts support this clonotype. J is TRBJ1-1 and V is TRBV5-1; D gene unclear. The ends were cut back, 4 bases at V and 11 bases at J, with 18 bases in the middle. This CDR3 is 13 amino acids long. The V gene's germline CDR1 is SGHRS and CDR2 YFSETQ. CDR3 region: CASSTVWGGKAFF. CDR3 coding DNA: TGCGCCAGCAGCACCGTCTGGGGAGGCAAGGCTTTCTTT.

The chain uses TRBV7-6 and TRBJ2-1; 11 bases are shared with TRBD2. Germline CDR1 and CDR2: SGHVS and FNYEAQ. J gave up 8 bases and V 3 bases, and 9 bases lay outside the gene matches. The CDR3 length is 16 residues. The CDR3 sequence: CASSLSVAGGGDEQFF. For the CDR3, the DNA is TGTGCCAGCAGCTTGTCCGTAGCGGGAGGGGGCGATGAGCAGTTCTTC.

The chain combines TRBV20-1 with TRBJ1-6; 11 nucleotides agree with TRBD1. The V and J ends lost 0 bases and 1 base, in that order; junction bases with no gene match: 8. CDR1 and CDR2 (germline): DFQATT, SNEGSKA (reference sequence). This CDR3 is built from 19 residues. CDR3 nucleotides: TGCAGTGCTAGAGATCCCGGACAGGGGGCTAGGTCCTATAATTCACCCCTCCACTTT. It encodes CSARDPGQGARSYNSPLHF.